The 13 T cell receptor beta chains listed next were all sequenced from one sample in a study of radiotherapy plus CTLA-4 blockade in lung cancer. TCRdb's copy holds only in-frame clones and misses some; the assay was immunoSEQ multiplex PCR. This table holds 80,000 to 100,000 clones, approximately 78% found once. The sequencing here drew on peripheral blood, taken from a patient treated with radiotherapy plus ipilimumab. The source is a human donor with non-small cell lung cancer who had a partial response to radiotherapy plus ipilimumab.

The chain combines TRBV4-2 with TRBJ2-5; 7 bases are shared with TRBD2. The CDR3 sequence is 14 residues long. Germline V gene sequence: CDR1 LGHNA, CDR2 YNFKEQ. J gave up 4 bases and V 4 bases, and 6 bases lay outside the gene matches. In DNA form, the CDR3 reads TGTGCCAGCAGCCTCAAGCGGGGACGAGAGACCCAGTACTTC. Its protein product is CASSLKRGRETQYF.

J is TRBJ1-5 and V is TRBV10-3; 7 nucleotides align to TRBD1. The germline CDR1 and CDR2 sequences are ENHRY and SYGVKD. The CDR3 is made up of 16 amino acids. V trimming: 4 bases; J trimming: 5 bases; junction bases outside the gene matches: 11. The CDR3 region has the DNA TGTGCCATCAGTGCCCAACAGGGGAAGGAGGATCAGCCCCAGCATTTT. Encoded protein: CAISAQQGKEDQPQHF.

The chain uses TRBV5-4 and TRBJ1-4, with TRBD1 as a possible D gene (5 bases). Germline V lookup: CDR1 SGHNT, CDR2 YYREEE (reference sequence). The CDR3 spans 15 residues. V gave up 5 bases and J gave up 7 bases, with 18 bases separating them. The CDR3 spells CASRLGGGEGEKLFF. DNA for the CDR3: TGTGCCAGCAGACTGGGAGGAGGGGAGGGTGAAAAACTGTTTTTT.

This chain connects TRBV14 to TRBJ2-5; 7 bases fit TRBD1. The J call may not be correct, given that the DNA end is closer to TRBJ2-7. The CDR3 consists of 14 residues. Germline V gives CDR1 SGHDN, CDR2 FVKESK. As DNA, the CDR3 is TGTGCCAGCAGCCAGTTGACAGGGATAGGCGAGCAGTACTTC. Translated: CASSQLTGIGEQYF.

The V gene is TRBV7-2, the J gene TRBJ2-2; no reliable D call. The V gene's germline CDR1 is SGHTA and CDR2 FQGNSA. The CDR3 has 13 amino acids. Deletions cut 9 bases from V and 0 bases from J, with 8 bases between. CDR3 DNA: TGTGCCAGGGCTAGGTCGAACACCGGGGAGCTGTTTTTT. It specifies CARARSNTGELFF.

This rearrangement joins TRBV29-1 to TRBJ1-2; 7 bases agree with TRBD1. Germline V gives CDR1 SQVTM, CDR2 ANQGSEA. After removal of 6 bases from V and 7 bases from J, the junction contained 11 bases not matched to a gene. This CDR3 spans 13 amino acids. CDR3 loop: CSVAQGDWGGYTF. CDR3 DNA: TGCAGCGTGGCCCAGGGGGATTGGGGTGGCTACACCTTC.

In DNA, the CDR3 is TGTGCCAGCAAGCCTTTAGCGGGATTCGCAGATACGCAGTATTTT. Its protein is CASKPLAGFADTQYF. The chain employs TRBV9 and TRBJ2-3, with 8 bases matching TRBD2. The CDR3 sequence is 15 residues long. Germline trimming cut 6 bases from V and 4 bases from J; bases unmatched to any gene: 10. Germline V gives CDR1 SGDLS, CDR2 YYNGEE.

The V and J genes are TRBV2 and TRBJ1-2; D is perhaps TRBD1 (5 bases). The length of the CDR3 is 14 residues. CDR1 and CDR2 (germline): SNHLY, FYNNEI. V was cut by 6 bases and J by 6 bases, with 17 bases left in between. In DNA form, the CDR3 reads TGTGCCAGCAGCCCCGAGGGAGGGGTAGATGGCTACACCTTC. Translated, it gives CASSPEGGVDGYTF. Full variable domain (rest looked up from reference TRBV2 and TRBJ1-2): EPEVTQTPSHQVTQMGQEVILRCVPISNHLYFYWYRQILGQKVEFLVSFYNNEISEKSEIFDDQFSVERPDGSNFTLKIRSTKLEDSAMYFCASSPEGGVDGYTFGSGTRLTVV.

The rearrangement joins TRBV6-1 to TRBJ1-4, with D maybe TRBD1 (5 bases). This CDR3 spans 13 amino acids. The V gene lost 7 bases and the J gene lost 7 bases, with 13 bases spanning the gap. CDR1 is MNHNS and CDR2 is SASEGT in the germline V gene. In DNA form, the CDR3 reads TGTGCCAGCACGCGAACAGGCGCTGAAAAACTGTTTTTT. Its translation: CASTRTGAEKLFF.

CDR3 loop: CASSEGLFTDTQYF. The CDR3 bases are TGTGCCAGCAGTGAAGGACTCTTCACAGATACGCAGTATTTT. The V and J genes are TRBV6-1 and TRBJ2-3; no definite D call. CDR1 is MNHNS, CDR2 SASEGT, per germline. V was trimmed by 1 base and J by 2 bases, leaving 7 bases between them. This CDR3 contains 14 residues.

J is TRBJ2-6 and V is TRBV5-6; D is possibly TRBD2 (5 bases). The ends were cut back, 2 bases at V and 0 bases at J, with 9 bases in the middle. CDR1 and CDR2 (germline): SGHDT, YYEEEE. The CDR3 extends over 16 amino acids. In DNA, the CDR3 is TGTGCCAGCAGCTTCACTGGGAGCTCTGGGGCCAACGTCCTGACTTTC. The encoded protein is CASSFTGSSGANVLTF.

Here the CDR3 reads CASSPGLAGASDTQYF. CDR3 nucleotides: TGTGCCAGCAGCCCAGGACTAGCGGGGGCGTCTGATACGCAGTATTTT. The rearrangement links TRBV11-3 to TRBJ2-3; 13 bases line up with TRBD2. Germline V gene lookup returns CDR1 SGHNT and CDR2 YENEEA. This CDR3 has 16 residues. The V gene end was trimmed by 5 bases and the J gene end by 6 bases; junction bases not matched to a gene: 8.

The genes are TRBV19 and TRBJ2-1; 7 bases match TRBD1. The CDR3 covers 15 residues. J was trimmed by 2 bases and V by 6 bases; bases with no gene match: 7. The germline gives CDR1 LNHDA, CDR2 SQIVND (reference sequence). As DNA, the CDR3 is TGTGCCAGTAGCGGACAGGCTAGGACCTACAATGAGCAGTTCTTC. Protein: CASSGQARTYNEQFF.